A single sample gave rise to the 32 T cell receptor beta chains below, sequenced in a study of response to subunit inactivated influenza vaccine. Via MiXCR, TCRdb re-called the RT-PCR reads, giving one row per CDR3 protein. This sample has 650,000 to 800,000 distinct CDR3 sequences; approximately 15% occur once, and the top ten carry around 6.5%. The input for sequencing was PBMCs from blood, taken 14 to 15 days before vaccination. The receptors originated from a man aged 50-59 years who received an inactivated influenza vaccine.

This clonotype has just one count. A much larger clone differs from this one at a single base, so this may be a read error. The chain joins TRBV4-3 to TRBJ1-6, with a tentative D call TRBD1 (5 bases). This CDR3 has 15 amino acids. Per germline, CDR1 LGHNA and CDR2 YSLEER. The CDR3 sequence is CDSSLDRTRDSPLHF. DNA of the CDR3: TGCGACAGCAGCCTAGACCGGACAAGGGATTCACCCCTCCACTTT.

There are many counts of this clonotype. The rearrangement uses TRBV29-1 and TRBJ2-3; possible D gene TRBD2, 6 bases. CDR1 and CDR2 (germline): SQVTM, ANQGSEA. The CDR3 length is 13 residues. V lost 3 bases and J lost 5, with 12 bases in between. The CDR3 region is CSVDRGIGDTQYF. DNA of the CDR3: TGCAGCGTTGATCGGGGGATCGGAGATACGCAGTATTTT.

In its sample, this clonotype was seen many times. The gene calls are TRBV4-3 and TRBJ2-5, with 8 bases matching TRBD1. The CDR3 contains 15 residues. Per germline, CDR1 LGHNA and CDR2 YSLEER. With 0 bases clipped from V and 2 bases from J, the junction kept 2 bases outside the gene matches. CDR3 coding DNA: TGCGCCAGCAGCCAAGAAAGGGACAGGCAAGAGACCCAGTACTTC. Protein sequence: CASSQERDRQETQYF.

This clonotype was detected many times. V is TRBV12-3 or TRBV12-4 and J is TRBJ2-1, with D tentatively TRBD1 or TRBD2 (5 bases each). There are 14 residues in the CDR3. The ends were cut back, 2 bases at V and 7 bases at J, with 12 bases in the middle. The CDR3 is CASSLRGRSNEQFF. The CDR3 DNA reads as TGTGCCAGCAGTTTACGGGGACGCTCGAATGAGCAGTTCTTC.

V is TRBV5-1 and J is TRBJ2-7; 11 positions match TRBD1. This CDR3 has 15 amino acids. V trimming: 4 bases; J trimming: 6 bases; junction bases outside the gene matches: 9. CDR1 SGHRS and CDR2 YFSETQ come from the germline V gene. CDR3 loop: CASSPGTGGSGEQYF. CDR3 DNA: TGCGCCAGCAGCCCCGGGACAGGGGGGTCCGGCGAGCAGTACTTC.

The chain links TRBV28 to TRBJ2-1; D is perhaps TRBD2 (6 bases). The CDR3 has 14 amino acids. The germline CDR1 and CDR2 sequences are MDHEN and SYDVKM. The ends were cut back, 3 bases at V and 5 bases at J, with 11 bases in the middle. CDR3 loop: CASSFVGGNNEQFF. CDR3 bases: TGTGCCAGCAGTTTCGTTGGCGGGAACAATGAGCAGTTCTTC.

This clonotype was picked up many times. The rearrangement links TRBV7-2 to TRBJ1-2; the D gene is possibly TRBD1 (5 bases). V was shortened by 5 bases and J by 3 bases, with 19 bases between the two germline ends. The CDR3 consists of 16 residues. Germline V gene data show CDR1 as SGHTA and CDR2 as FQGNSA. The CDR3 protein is CASSLSSGQGDYGYTF. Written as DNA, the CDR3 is TGTGCCAGCAGCCTCTCGAGTGGGCAGGGCGACTATGGCTACACCTTC. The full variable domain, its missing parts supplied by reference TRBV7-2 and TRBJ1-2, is GAGVSQSPSNKVTEKGKDVELRCDPISGHTALYWYRQSLGQGLEFLIYFQGNSAPDKSGLPSDRFSAERTGGSVSTLTIQRTQQEDSAVYLCASSLSSGQGDYGYTFGSGTRLTVV.

CDR3 residues: CASSQDAAGNYNEQFF. Written as DNA, the CDR3 is TGCGCCAGCAGCCAAGATGCAGCGGGAAATTACAATGAGCAGTTCTTC. The gene calls are TRBV4-3 and TRBJ2-1; 7 bases are a match to TRBD2. Germline CDR1 reads LGHNA; CDR2 reads YSLEER. The CDR3 runs 16 residues. V was pared by 0 bases and J by 4 bases, with 6 bases of the junction left unmatched.

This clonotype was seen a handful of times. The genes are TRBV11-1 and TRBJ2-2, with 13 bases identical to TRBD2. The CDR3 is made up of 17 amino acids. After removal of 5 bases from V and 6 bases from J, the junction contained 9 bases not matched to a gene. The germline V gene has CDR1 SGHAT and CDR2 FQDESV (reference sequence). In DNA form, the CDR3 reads TGTGCCAGCAGCCTACCGGGACTAGCGGGAAGTTCCGGGGAGCTGTTTTTT. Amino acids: CASSLPGLAGSSGELFF.

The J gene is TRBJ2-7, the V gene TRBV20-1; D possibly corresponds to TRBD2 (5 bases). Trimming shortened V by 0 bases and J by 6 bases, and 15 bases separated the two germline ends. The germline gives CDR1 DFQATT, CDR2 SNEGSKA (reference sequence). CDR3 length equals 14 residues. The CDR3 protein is CSARDPGVLGEQYF. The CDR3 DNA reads TGCAGTGCTAGAGATCCCGGGGTATTGGGCGAGCAGTACTTC.

The CDR3 sequence is CSANRNSNQPQHF. The CDR3 DNA sequence: TGCAGTGCTAACAGAAATAGCAATCAGCCCCAGCATTTT. The chain joins TRBV20-1 to TRBJ1-5, with no clear D. The V and J ends lost 4 bases and 0 bases respectively, with 7 bases between them. Germline values: CDR1 DFQATT, CDR2 SNEGSKA (reference sequence). The length of the CDR3 is 13 residues.

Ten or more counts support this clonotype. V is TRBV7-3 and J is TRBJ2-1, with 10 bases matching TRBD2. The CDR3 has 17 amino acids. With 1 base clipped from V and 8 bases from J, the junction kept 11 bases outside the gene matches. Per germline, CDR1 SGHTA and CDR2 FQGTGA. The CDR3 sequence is CASSLMAAGGGIDEQFF. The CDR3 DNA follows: TGTGCCAGCAGCTTAATGGCAGCGGGAGGGGGAATCGATGAGCAGTTCTTC.

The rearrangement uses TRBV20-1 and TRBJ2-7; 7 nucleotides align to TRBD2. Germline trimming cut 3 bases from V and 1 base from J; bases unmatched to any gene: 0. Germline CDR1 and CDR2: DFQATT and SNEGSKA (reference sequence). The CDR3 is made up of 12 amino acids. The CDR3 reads CSASGRSYEQYF. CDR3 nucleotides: TGCAGTGCTAGCGGGAGGTCCTACGAGCAGTACTTC.

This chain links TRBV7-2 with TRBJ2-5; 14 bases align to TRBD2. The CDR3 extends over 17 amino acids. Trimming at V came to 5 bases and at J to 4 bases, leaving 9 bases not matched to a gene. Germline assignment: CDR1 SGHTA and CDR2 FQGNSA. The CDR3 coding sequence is TGTGCCAGCAGCCCAAGGACTAGCGGGGGGCTTGGAGAGACCCAGTACTTC. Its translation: CASSPRTSGGLGETQYF.

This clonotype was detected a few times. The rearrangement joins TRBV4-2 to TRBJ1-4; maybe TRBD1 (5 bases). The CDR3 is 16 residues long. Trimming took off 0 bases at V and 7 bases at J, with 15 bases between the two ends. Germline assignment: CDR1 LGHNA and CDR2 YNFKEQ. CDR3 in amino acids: CASSQDAGPRTEKLFF. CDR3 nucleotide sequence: TGTGCCAGCAGCCAAGATGCAGGGCCTCGTACTGAAAAACTGTTTTTT.

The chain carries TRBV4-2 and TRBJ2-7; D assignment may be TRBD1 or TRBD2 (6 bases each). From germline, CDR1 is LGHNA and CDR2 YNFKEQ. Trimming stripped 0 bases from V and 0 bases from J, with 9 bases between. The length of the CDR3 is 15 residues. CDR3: CASSQEGGGSYEQYF. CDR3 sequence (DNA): TGTGCCAGCAGCCAAGAGGGGGGCGGCTCCTACGAGCAGTACTTC.

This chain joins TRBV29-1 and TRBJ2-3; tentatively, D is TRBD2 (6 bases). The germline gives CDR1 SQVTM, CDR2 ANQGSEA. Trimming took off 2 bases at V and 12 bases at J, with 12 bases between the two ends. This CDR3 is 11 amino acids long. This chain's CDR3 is CSVELRGFQYF. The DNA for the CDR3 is TGCAGCGTTGAATTACGGGGGTTTCAGTATTTT.

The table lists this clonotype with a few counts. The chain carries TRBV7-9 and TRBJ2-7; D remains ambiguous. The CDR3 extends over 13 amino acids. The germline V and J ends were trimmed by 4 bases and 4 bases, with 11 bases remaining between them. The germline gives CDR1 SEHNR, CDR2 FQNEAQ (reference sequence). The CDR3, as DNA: TGTGCCAGCAGCTCCACGGTCGAATACGAGCAGTACTTC. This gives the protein CASSSTVEYEQYF. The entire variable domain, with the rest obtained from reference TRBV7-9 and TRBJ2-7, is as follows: DTGVSQNPRHKITKRGQNVTFRCDPISEHNRLYWYRQTLGQGPEFLTYFQNEAQLEKSRLLSDRFSAERPKGSFSTLEIQRTEQGDSAMYLCASSSTVEYEQYFGPGTRLTVT.

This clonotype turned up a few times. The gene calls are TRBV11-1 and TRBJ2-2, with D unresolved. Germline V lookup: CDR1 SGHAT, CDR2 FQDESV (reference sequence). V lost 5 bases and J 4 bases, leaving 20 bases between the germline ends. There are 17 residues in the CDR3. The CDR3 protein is CASSPSRRSLSTGELFF. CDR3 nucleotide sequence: TGTGCCAGCAGCCCCTCGAGACGGAGCCTGAGCACCGGGGAGCTGTTTTTT.

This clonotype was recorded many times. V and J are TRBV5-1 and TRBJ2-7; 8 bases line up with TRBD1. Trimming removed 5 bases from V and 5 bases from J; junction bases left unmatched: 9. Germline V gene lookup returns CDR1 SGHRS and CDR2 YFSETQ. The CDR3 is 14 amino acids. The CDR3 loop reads CASRSQGALDEQYF. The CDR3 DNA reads TGCGCCAGCAGGAGTCAGGGGGCTCTGGACGAGCAGTACTTC.

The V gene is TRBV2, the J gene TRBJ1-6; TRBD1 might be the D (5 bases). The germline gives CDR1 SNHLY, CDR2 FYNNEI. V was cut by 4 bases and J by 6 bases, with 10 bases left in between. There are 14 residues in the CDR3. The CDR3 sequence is CASSVGGINSPLHF. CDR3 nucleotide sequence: TGTGCCAGCAGTGTGGGGGGGATTAATTCACCCCTCCACTTT.

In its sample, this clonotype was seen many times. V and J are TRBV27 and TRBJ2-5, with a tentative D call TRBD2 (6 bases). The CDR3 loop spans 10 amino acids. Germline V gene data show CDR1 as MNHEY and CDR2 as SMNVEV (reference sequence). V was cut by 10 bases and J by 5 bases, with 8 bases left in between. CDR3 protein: CATRGETQYF. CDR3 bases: TGTGCCACCCGGGGGGAGACCCAGTACTTC.

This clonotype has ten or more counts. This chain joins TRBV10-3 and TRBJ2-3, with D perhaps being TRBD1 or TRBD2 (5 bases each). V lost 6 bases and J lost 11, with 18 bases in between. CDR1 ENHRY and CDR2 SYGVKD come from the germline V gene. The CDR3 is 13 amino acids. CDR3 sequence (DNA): TGTGCCATCAGGGAAAGGGACCACCCTTGGCAGTATTTT. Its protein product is CAIRERDHPWQYF.

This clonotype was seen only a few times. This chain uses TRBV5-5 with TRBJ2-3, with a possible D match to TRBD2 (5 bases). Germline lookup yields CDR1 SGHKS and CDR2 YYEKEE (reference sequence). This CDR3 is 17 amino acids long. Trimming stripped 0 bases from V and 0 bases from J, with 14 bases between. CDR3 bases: TGTGCCAGCAGCTTGGCCGTCGGGGATTCTAGCACAGATACGCAGTATTTT. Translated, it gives CASSLAVGDSSTDTQYF.

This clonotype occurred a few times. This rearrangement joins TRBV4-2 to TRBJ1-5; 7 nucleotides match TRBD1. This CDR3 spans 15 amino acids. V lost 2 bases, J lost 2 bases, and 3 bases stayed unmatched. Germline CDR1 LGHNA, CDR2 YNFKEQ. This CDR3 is CASSQNDRGNQPQHF. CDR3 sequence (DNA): TGTGCCAGCAGCCAAAACGACAGGGGCAATCAGCCCCAGCATTTT.

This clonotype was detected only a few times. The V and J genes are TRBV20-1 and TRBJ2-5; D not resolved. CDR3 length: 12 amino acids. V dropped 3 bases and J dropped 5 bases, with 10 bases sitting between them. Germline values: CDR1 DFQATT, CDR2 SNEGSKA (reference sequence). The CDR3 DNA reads TGCAGTGCTAGCCCCTCATCGGAGACCCAGTACTTC. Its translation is CSASPSSETQYF.

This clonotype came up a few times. Here the CDR3 reads CASSQWTTGANVLTF. DNA for the CDR3: TGTGCCAGCAGCCAGTGGACTACTGGGGCCAACGTCCTGACTTTC. The rearrangement joins TRBV14 to TRBJ2-6; D perhaps matches TRBD2 (6 bases). Germline assignment: CDR1 SGHDN and CDR2 FVKESK. The CDR3 loop spans 15 amino acids. Trimming stripped 3 bases from V and 2 bases from J, with 8 bases between.

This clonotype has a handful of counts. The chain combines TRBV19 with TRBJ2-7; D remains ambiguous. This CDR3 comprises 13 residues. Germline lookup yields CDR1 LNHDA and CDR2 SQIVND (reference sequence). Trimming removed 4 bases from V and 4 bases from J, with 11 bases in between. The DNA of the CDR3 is TGTGCCAGTAGTAGGACCTCCGTGTACGAGCAGTACTTC. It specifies CASSRTSVYEQYF.

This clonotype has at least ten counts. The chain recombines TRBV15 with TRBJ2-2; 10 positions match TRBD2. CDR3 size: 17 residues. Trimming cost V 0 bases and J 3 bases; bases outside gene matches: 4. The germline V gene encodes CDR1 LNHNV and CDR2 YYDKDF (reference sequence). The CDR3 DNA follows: TGTGCCACCAGCAGAGATAGTCTAGCGGGAGACACCGGGGAGCTGTTTTTT. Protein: CATSRDSLAGDTGELFF.

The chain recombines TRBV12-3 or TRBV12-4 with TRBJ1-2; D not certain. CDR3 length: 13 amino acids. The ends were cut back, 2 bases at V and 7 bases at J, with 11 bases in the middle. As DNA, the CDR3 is TGTGCCAGCAGTTTACGACGGGATTTTGGCTACACCTTC. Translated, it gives CASSLRRDFGYTF.

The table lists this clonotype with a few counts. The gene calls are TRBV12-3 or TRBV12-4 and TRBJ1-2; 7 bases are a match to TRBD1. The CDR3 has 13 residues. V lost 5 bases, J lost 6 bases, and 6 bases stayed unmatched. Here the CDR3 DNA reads TGTGCCAGCAGTGCACCCAGGGGGGATGGCTACACCTTC. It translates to CASSAPRGDGYTF.

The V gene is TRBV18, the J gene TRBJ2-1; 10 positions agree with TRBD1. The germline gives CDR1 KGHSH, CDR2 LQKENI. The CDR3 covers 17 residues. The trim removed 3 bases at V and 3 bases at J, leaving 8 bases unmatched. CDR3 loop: CASSPGTGDIHYNEQFF. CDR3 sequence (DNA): TGTGCCAGCTCACCCGGGACAGGGGACATACACTACAATGAGCAGTTCTTC. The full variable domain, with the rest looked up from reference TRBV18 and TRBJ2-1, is NAGVMQNPRHLVRRRGQEARLRCSPMKGHSHVYWYRQLPEEGLKFMVYLQKENIIDESGMPKERFSAEFPKEGPSILRIQQVVRGDSAAYFCASSPGTGDIHYNEQFFGPGTRLTVL.